The next 26 T cell receptor beta chains were all read from a single sample in a study of blood T cell repertoires in COVID-19. Libraries were prepared by immunoSEQ multiplex PCR; TCRdb keeps only in-frame clonotypes and omits some of them. Here the sample spans roughly 300,000 clones, about nine tenths being singletons. The sample consisted of peripheral blood. The receptor source for this set is a woman aged 30 to 39 with COVID-19, enrolled during active disease.

V gene TRBV18 combines with J gene TRBJ1-5; a weak D match, TRBD1 (5 bases). Germline lookup yields CDR1 KGHSH and CDR2 LQKENI. This CDR3 comprises 16 residues. V lost 3 bases to trimming and J lost 3 bases, with 15 bases between them. The CDR3, as DNA: TGTGCCAGCTCACCCGGTGGAGGGACCATCAATCAGCCCCAGCATTTT. Amino acids: CASSPGGGTINQPQHF. The complete variable domain, with remaining parts taken from reference TRBV18 and TRBJ1-5, reads NAGVMQNPRHLVRRRGQEARLRCSPMKGHSHVYWYRQLPEEGLKFMVYLQKENIIDESGMPKERFSAEFPKEGPSILRIQQVVRGDSAAYFCASSPGGGTINQPQHFGDGTRLSIL.

CDR3 protein: CASSLEGGKWNEQFF. For the CDR3, the DNA is TGTGCCAGCAGTTTGGAAGGGGGCAAGTGGAATGAGCAGTTCTTC. The genes are TRBV27 and TRBJ2-1; TRBD1 aligns across 7 bases. This CDR3 is built from 15 residues. Trimming removed 3 bases from V and 7 bases from J; junction bases left unmatched: 9. Per germline, CDR1 MNHEY and CDR2 SMNVEV (reference sequence).

The chain couples TRBV6-1 to TRBJ2-1; 7 bases are shared with TRBD1. Germline lookup yields CDR1 MNHNS and CDR2 SASEGT. Trimming cost V 6 bases and J 0 bases; bases outside gene matches: 5. The CDR3 spans 15 residues. CDR3 loop: CASRQGISSYNEQFF. In nucleotides, the CDR3 is TGTGCCAGCAGACAGGGGATTAGCTCCTACAATGAGCAGTTCTTC.

The chain joins TRBV4-1 to TRBJ2-7, with 7 nucleotides matching TRBD2. This CDR3 has 17 residues. Germline-derived CDR1 and CDR2 are MGHRA and YSYEKL. The ends lost 2 bases at V and 3 bases at J; junction bases unmatched: 13. CDR3 sequence (DNA): TGCGCCAGCAGCCAACTGTTTGTGGGGGAGGGAAACTACGAGCAGTACTTC. It codes for CASSQLFVGEGNYEQYF.

J is TRBJ2-7 and V is TRBV10-1; 11 bases agree with TRBD2. CDR3 length: 15 residues. The V and J ends lost 6 bases and 5 bases, in that order; junction bases with no gene match: 9. CDR1 is WNHNN and CDR2 is SYGVQD in the germline V gene (reference sequence). The CDR3 loop reads CASRLLAGDFDEQYF. CDR3 nucleotide sequence: TGCGCCAGCAGGTTACTAGCGGGAGATTTCGACGAGCAGTACTTC.

The chain carries TRBV3-1 (or the pseudogene TRBV3-2) and TRBJ2-7; maybe TRBD1 (6 bases). Trimming took off 1 base at V and 2 bases at J, with 18 bases between the two ends. The CDR3 is made up of 17 amino acids. Germline values: CDR1 LGHDT, CDR2 YNNKEL (reference sequence). CDR3 region: CASSQGKVAGAPYEQYF. The CDR3 region has the DNA TGTGCCAGCAGCCAAGGGAAAGTCGCAGGGGCCCCCTACGAGCAGTACTTC.

The chain couples TRBV7-2 to TRBJ2-7; TRBD2 matches 10 bases. V lost 3 bases and J lost 6; bases outside the gene matches: 17. The CDR3 length is 18 residues. Germline CDR1 is SGHTA and CDR2 is FQGNSA. CDR3 residues: CASSLQGNRAGGRGEQYF. CDR3 nucleotide sequence: TGTGCCAGCAGCTTGCAGGGGAATCGAGCGGGAGGGAGGGGCGAGCAGTACTTC.

The chain has TRBV3-1 (or the pseudogene TRBV3-2) and TRBJ1-2, with D hard to call. Germline loops: CDR1 LGHDT, CDR2 YNNKEL (reference sequence). This CDR3 has 12 residues. V dropped 4 bases and J dropped 3 bases, with 6 bases sitting between them. CDR3 nucleotides: TGTGCCAGCAGCCTCCTAGACTATGGCTACACCTTC. It codes for CASSLLDYGYTF.

The chain recombines TRBV2 with TRBJ2-7; D not certain. Germline-derived CDR1 and CDR2 are SNHLY and FYNNEI. Trimming pared 4 bases from V and 2 bases from J, leaving 9 bases between. This CDR3 region has 13 residues. The CDR3 DNA reads TGTGCCAGCAGTGTGACACCCGCCTACGAGCAGTACTTC. This translates into CASSVTPAYEQYF. The complete variable domain, with remaining parts taken from reference TRBV2 and TRBJ2-7, reads EPEVTQTPSHQVTQMGQEVILRCVPISNHLYFYWYRQILGQKVEFLVSFYNNEISEKSEIFDDQFSVERPDGSNFTLKIRSTKLEDSAMYFCASSVTPAYEQYFGPGTRLTVT.

The chain joins TRBV6-5 to TRBJ2-1, with 10 bases matching TRBD2. The CDR3 has 11 residues. CDR1 is MNHEY and CDR2 is SVGAGI in the germline V gene. Trimming removed 7 bases from V and 15 bases from J; junction bases left unmatched: 6. In nucleotides, the CDR3 is TGTGCCAGCATAACTAGCGGGATTCTGTTCTTC. This translates into CASITSGILFF.

This clone was counted a single time. This chain links TRBV14 with TRBJ2-3, with D possibly TRBD2 on 7 matching bases. This CDR3 is 17 amino acids long. CDR1 is SGHDN and CDR2 is FVKESK in the germline V gene. V lost 0 bases and J 2 bases, leaving 15 bases between the germline ends. This chain's CDR3 is CASSQDLAGAHTDTQYF. In DNA form, the CDR3 reads TGTGCCAGCAGCCAAGATCTGGCGGGGGCCCACACAGATACGCAGTATTTT.

This clone was counted a single time. The V gene is TRBV6-1, the J gene TRBJ1-1, with D unclear. Germline V gene sequence: CDR1 MNHNS, CDR2 SASEGT. This CDR3 comprises 16 residues. The V gene lost 4 bases and the J gene lost 0 bases, with 15 bases spanning the gap. The CDR3 sequence: CASSGRGGFMNTEAFF. The CDR3 coding sequence is TGTGCCAGCAGTGGAAGAGGAGGTTTCATGAACACTGAAGCTTTCTTT.

This clone was seen a handful of times. The rearrangement links TRBV28 to TRBJ1-5; a weak D match, TRBD1 (5 bases). Germline assignment: CDR1 MDHEN and CDR2 SYDVKM. V dropped 6 bases and J dropped 7 bases, with 13 bases sitting between them. This CDR3 spans 13 amino acids. The CDR3 reads CASRIRAIQPQHF. For the CDR3, the DNA is TGTGCCAGCAGGATCAGGGCTATCCAGCCCCAGCATTTT.

This rearrangement joins TRBV30 to TRBJ1-3, with D tentatively TRBD1 (5 bases). The CDR3 contains 15 residues. CDR1 is GTSNPN and CDR2 is SVGIG in the germline V gene (reference sequence). Trimming stripped 2 bases from V and 1 base from J, with 12 bases between. The CDR3 region is CAWSTPGGSGNTIYF. CDR3 coding DNA: TGTGCCTGGAGTACTCCCGGGGGTTCTGGAAACACCATATATTTT.

This clone has only a few counts. The chain is built from TRBV19 and TRBJ1-5; D uncertain. This CDR3 is built from 13 residues. Germline CDR1 reads LNHDA; CDR2 reads SQIVND (reference sequence). V was pared by 3 bases and J by 6 bases, with 9 bases between. CDR3 protein: CASSMGGLQPQHF. The DNA for the CDR3 is TGTGCCAGTAGTATGGGAGGTCTTCAGCCCCAGCATTTT.

This clone was detected a few times. The chain joins TRBV29-1 to TRBJ1-1; no definite D call. V dropped 7 bases and J dropped 2 bases, with 8 bases sitting between them. Per germline, CDR1 SQVTM and CDR2 ANQGSEA. This CDR3 contains 11 residues. CDR3 residues: CSGAGNTEAFF. CDR3 sequence (DNA): TGCAGCGGCGCGGGAAACACTGAAGCTTTCTTT.

The chain joins TRBV19 to TRBJ1-6; D might be TRBD1 (5 bases). V lost 6 bases and J lost 12, with 18 bases in between. Germline CDR1 is LNHDA and CDR2 is SQIVND (reference sequence). The CDR3 contains 14 residues. This CDR3 is CASSPGLVPEPLHF. For the CDR3, the DNA is TGTGCCAGTAGCCCGGGACTCGTCCCGGAACCCCTCCACTTT.

This chain joins TRBV9 and TRBJ2-5; 11 bases match TRBD1. The CDR3 sequence is 15 residues long. V lost 4 bases, J lost 4 bases, and 6 bases stayed unmatched. The germline CDR1 and CDR2 sequences are SGDLS and YYNGEE. The CDR3 region is CASSPTGTGGETQYF. In nucleotides, the CDR3 is TGTGCCAGCAGCCCGACGGGGACAGGGGGAGAGACCCAGTACTTC.

V usage is TRBV15 and J usage is TRBJ2-3; 10 bases map to TRBD2. The germline CDR1 and CDR2 sequences are LNHNV and YYDKDF (reference sequence). The V and J ends lost 4 bases and 4 bases, in that order; junction bases with no gene match: 14. This CDR3 has 18 residues. CDR3 coding DNA: TGTGCCACCAGCACACTCCCGGGGGCTAGCGGGAGCCCAGATACGCAGTATTTT. The encoded protein is CATSTLPGASGSPDTQYF.

This clone was picked up one time. The chain is built from TRBV10-3 and TRBJ1-2; 7 positions agree with TRBD1. CDR3 length: 14 residues. Trimming at V came to 4 bases and at J to 5 bases, leaving 7 bases not matched to a gene. CDR1 and CDR2 from the germline V gene are ENHRY and SYGVKD. CDR3 nucleotide sequence: TGTGCCATCAGTGCGTGGGACAGAGAGTATGGCTACACCTTC. Translation: CAISAWDREYGYTF.

This chain uses TRBV4-1 with TRBJ1-1, with D unclear. Germline V gene lookup returns CDR1 MGHRA and CDR2 YSYEKL. This CDR3 region has 17 residues. V was pared by 3 bases and J by 0 bases, with 17 bases between. The DNA of the CDR3 is TGCGCCAGCAGCCACGTCTCCTACCCGATTTTGAACACTGAAGCTTTCTTT. It specifies CASSHVSYPILNTEAFF.

V gene TRBV11-2 combines with J gene TRBJ2-3; 9 bases match TRBD2. Germline V gene data show CDR1 as SGHAT and CDR2 as FQNNGV. The CDR3 spans 12 residues. V was clipped by 7 bases and J by 11 bases; unmatched bases: 7. CDR3 protein: CASNQRGEGQYF. The CDR3 DNA reads TGTGCCAGCAACCAGCGGGGGGAAGGGCAGTATTTT.

The chain carries TRBV19 and TRBJ2-7; 8 bases line up with TRBD2. The germline V gene encodes CDR1 LNHDA and CDR2 SQIVND (reference sequence). The junction had 8 bases not matched to a gene; V was cut back by 5 bases and J by 5 bases. The CDR3 is 14 amino acids. CDR3 nucleotides: TGTGCCAGTAGTGTACGCGGGGGGCGAGACGAGCAGTACTTC. Amino acids: CASSVRGGRDEQYF.

The chain employs TRBV7-7 and TRBJ2-5; TRBD1 agrees at 8 bases. Germline values: CDR1 SSHAT, CDR2 FNYEAQ (reference sequence). V gave up 5 bases and J gave up 0 bases; unmatched junction bases: 2. The CDR3 contains 14 residues. CDR3 coding DNA: TGTGCCAGCAGCCGGGACAGGAACCAAGAGACCCAGTACTTC. The encoded protein is CASSRDRNQETQYF. Looking up the rest from reference TRBV7-7 and TRBJ2-5 gives the full variable domain: GAGVSQSPRYKVTKRGQDVTLRCDPISSHATLYWYQQALGQGPEFLTYFNYEAQPDKSGLPSDRFSAERPEGSISTLTIQRTEQRDSAMYRCASSRDRNQETQYFGPGTRLLVL.

The chain is built from TRBV2 and TRBJ2-3; tentative D call: TRBD2 (5 bases). Germline CDR1 reads SNHLY; CDR2 reads FYNNEI. The CDR3 loop spans 16 amino acids. The ends were cut back, 5 bases at V and 10 bases at J, with 25 bases in the middle. The CDR3 sequence: CASSQNRGVSVVAQYF. The CDR3, as DNA: TGTGCCAGCAGTCAAAATCGGGGAGTGTCAGTGGTCGCGCAGTATTTT.

The chain combines TRBV9 with TRBJ2-7; TRBD2 aligns across 8 bases. Germline values: CDR1 SGDLS, CDR2 YYNGEE. The CDR3 has 15 residues. V gave up 0 bases and J gave up 0 bases; unmatched junction bases: 2. The CDR3 protein is CASSVAGGVSYEQYF. CDR3 bases: TGTGCCAGCAGCGTAGCGGGAGGGGTCTCCTACGAGCAGTACTTC.